The following is a TCR beta chain sequence with its context. Its antigen is currently unknown. These data come from a study of CD4 T cells in relation to SARS-CoV-2 and coronaviruses. Turning to the study itself: PBMCs were cultured with antigen for roughly 11 days before TCR beta sequencing. The restricting HLA molecule for shared crossreactive spike epitopes was mapped. General study results and limits: Crossreactive clones expanded significantly less to SARS-CoV-2 than monoreactive clones. About 65% of donors had memory CD4+ clonotypes crossrecognizing SARS-CoV-2 and common cold coronavirus spike.

The protocol was immunoSEQ multiplex PCR, while the TCRdb copy is restricted to in-frame clones and leaves out a portion. The table shows around 25,000 clones, with roughly 73% occurring only once. The unexposed donors gave CD4+ T cells in about 2011-2019, prior to COVID-19. After nine to ten days of culture, CD4+ T cells were isolated. J was trimmed by 7 bases and V by 5 bases; bases with no gene match: 7. The CDR3 extends over 14 amino acids. CDR1 is SGHAT and CDR2 is FQNNGV in the germline V gene. The receptor was isolated from a human donor in good health. This rearrangement joins TRBV11-2 to TRBJ2-1; TRBD1 agrees at 8 bases. Sequencing was performed on CD4+ T cells from PBMCs, cultured in vitro. CDR3 nucleotide sequence: TGTGCCAGCAGCGGGCGACAGGGGTGGAATGAGCAGTTCTTC. Its protein is CASSGRQGWNEQFF.